This TCR beta chain originates from a study of control samples from healthy donors and cancer patients. Germline V gives CDR1 MNHEY, CDR2 SMNVEV (reference sequence). The CDR3 spans 14 residues. V was clipped by 3 bases and J by 5 bases, with 10 bases between them. Clones were read by immunoSEQ multiplex PCR, and TCRdb kept only the in-frame ones, dropping some. The sample contains about 130,000 clones, around 90% of which appear only once. This receptor was identified in a man younger than 30 in good health. The chain links TRBV27 to TRBJ2-2; D may be TRBD1 or TRBD2 (5 bases each). Sequences were obtained from blood. DNA for the CDR3: TGTGCCAGCAGTTTGGGGGATGGGACCGGGGAGCTGTTTTTT. Amino acids: CASSLGDGTGELFF.